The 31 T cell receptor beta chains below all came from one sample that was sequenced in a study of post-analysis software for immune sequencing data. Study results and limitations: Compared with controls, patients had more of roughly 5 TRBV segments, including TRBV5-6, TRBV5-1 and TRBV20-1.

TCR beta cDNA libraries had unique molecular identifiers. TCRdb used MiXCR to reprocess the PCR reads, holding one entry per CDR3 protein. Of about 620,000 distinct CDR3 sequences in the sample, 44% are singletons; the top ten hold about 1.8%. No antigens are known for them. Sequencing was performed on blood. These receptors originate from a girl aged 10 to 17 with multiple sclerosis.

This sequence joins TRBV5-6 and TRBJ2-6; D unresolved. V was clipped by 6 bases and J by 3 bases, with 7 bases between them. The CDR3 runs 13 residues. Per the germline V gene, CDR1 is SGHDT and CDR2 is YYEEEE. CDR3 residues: CASTLSGANVLTF. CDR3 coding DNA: TGTGCCAGCACTCTTAGTGGGGCCAACGTCCTGACTTTC.

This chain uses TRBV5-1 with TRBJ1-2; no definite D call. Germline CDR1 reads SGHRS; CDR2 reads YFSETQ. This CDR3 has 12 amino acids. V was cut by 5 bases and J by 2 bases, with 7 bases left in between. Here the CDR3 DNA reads TGCGCCAGCAGTGCAGAAAACTATGGCTACACCTTC. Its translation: CASSAENYGYTF. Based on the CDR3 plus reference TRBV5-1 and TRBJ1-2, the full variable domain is KAGVTQTPRYLIKTRGQQVTLSCSPISGHRSVSWYQQTPGQGLQFLFEYFSETQRNKGNFPGRFSGRQFSNSRSEMNVSTLELGDSALYLCASSAENYGYTFGSGTRLTVV.

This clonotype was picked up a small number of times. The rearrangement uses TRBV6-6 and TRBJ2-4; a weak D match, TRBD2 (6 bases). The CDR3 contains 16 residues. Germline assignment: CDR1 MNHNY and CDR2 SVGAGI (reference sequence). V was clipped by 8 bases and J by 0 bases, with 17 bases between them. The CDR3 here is CASQPFTGVAKNIQYF. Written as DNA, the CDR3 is TGTGCCAGCCAACCATTTACGGGGGTAGCCAAAAACATTCAGTACTTC.

Here the CDR3 reads CASSLSRKFRGSGANVLTF. The CDR3, as DNA: TGTGCCAGCAGCTTAAGTAGAAAGTTCAGGGGCTCTGGGGCCAACGTCCTGACTTTC. The genes are TRBV7-9 and TRBJ2-6, with D maybe TRBD1 (6 bases). CDR1 is SEHNR, CDR2 FQNEAQ, per germline (reference sequence). The CDR3 length is 19 residues. Trimming shortened V by 2 bases and J by 0 bases, and 17 bases separated the two germline ends.

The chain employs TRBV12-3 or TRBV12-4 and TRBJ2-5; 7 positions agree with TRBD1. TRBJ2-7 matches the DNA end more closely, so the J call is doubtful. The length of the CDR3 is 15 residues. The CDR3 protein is CASSRAGTAFYEQYF. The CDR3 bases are TGTGCCAGCAGTCGCGCCGGGACAGCTTTCTACGAGCAGTACTTC.

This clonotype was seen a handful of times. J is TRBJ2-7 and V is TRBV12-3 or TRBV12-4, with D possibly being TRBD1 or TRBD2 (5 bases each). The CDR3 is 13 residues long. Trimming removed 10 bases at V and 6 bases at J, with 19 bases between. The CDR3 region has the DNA TGTGCCAACCTACCCTTCCGGGGACGCGAGCAGTACTTC. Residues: CANLPFRGREQYF.

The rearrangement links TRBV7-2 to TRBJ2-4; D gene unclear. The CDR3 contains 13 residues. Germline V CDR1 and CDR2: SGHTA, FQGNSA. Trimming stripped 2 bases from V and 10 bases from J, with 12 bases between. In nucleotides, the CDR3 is TGTGCCAGCAGCTTAAGTAACGAGGCAATTCAGTACTTC. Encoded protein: CASSLSNEAIQYF.

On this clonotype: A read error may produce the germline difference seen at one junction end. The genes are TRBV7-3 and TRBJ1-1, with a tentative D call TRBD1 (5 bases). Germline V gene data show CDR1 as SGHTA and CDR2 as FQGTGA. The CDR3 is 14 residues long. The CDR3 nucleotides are TGTACCAGCAGCTTAAGTCCAGGGACCGCTGAAGCTTTCTTT. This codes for CTSSLSPGTAEAFF.

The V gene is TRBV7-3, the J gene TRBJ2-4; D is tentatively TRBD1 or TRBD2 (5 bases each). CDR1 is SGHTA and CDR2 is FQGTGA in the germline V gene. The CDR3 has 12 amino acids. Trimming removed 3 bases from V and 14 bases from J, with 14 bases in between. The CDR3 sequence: CASSLPEGLKYF. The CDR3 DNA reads TGTGCCAGCAGCTTGCCAGAGGGGCTAAAGTACTTC. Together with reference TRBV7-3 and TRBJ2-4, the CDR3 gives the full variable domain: GAGVSQTPSNKVTEKGKYVELRCDPISGHTALYWYRQSLGQGPEFLIYFQGTGAADDSGLPNDRFFAVRPEGSVSTLKIQRTERGDSAVYLCASSLPEGLKYFGAGTRLSVL.

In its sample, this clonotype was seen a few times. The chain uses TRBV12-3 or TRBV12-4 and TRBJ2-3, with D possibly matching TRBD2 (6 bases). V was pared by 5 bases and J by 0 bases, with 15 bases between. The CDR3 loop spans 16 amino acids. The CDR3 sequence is CASSPGDWTSTDTQYF. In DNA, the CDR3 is TGTGCCAGCAGTCCCGGGGACTGGACCAGCACAGATACGCAGTATTTT.

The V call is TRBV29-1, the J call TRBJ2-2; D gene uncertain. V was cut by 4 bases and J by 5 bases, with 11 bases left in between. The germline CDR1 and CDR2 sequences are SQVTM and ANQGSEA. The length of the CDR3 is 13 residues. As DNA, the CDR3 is TGCAGCGTTGCCTGGCGGCGGACCGGGGAGCTGTTTTTT. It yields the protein CSVAWRRTGELFF.

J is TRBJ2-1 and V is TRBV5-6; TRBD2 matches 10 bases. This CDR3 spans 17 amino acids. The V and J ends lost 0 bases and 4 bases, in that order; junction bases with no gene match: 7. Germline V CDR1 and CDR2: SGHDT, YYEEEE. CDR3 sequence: CASSLDLAGARYNEQFF. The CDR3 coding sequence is TGTGCCAGCAGCTTGGATCTAGCGGGGGCACGGTACAATGAGCAGTTCTTC.

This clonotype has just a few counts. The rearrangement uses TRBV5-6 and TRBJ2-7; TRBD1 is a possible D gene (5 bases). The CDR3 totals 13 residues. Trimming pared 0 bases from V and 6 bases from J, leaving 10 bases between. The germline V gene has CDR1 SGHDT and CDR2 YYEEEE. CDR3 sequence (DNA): TGTGCCAGCAGCTTGGCCCAGGGTGGCGAGCAGTACTTC. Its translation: CASSLAQGGEQYF.

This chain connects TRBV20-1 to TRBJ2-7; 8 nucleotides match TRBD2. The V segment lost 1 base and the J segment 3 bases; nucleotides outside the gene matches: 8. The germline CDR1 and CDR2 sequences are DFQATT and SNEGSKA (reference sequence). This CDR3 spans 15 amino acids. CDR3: CSARGPGLDIYEQYF. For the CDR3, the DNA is TGCAGTGCTAGAGGACCGGGACTAGACATCTACGAGCAGTACTTC.

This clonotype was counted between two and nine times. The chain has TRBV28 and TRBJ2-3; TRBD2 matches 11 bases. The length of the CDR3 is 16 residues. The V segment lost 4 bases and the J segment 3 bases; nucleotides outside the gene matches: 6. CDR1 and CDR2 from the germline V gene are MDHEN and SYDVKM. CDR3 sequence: CASSSYPSGGTDTQYF. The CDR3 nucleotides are TGTGCCAGCAGTTCTTATCCTAGCGGGGGGACAGATACGCAGTATTTT.

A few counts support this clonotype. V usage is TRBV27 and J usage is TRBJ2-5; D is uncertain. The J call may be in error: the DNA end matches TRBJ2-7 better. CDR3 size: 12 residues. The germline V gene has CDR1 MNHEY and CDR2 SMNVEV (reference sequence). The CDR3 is CATRPSSYEQYF. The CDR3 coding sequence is TGTGCCACCCGACCTAGCTCCTACGAGCAGTACTTC.

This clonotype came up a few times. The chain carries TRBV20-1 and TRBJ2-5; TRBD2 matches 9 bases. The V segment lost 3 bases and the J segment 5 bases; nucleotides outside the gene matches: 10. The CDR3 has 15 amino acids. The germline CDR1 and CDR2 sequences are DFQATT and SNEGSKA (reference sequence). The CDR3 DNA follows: TGCAGTGCTAGGAGAAAGCGGGAGGCGGACGAGACCCAGTACTTC. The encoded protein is CSARRKREADETQYF.

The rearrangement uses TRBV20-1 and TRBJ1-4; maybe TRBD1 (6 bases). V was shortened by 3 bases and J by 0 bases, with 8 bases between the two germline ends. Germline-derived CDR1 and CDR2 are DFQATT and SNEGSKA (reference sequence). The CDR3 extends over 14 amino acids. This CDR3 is CSARDSATNEKLFF. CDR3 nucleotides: TGCAGTGCTAGGGACAGCGCAACTAATGAAAAACTGTTTTTT.

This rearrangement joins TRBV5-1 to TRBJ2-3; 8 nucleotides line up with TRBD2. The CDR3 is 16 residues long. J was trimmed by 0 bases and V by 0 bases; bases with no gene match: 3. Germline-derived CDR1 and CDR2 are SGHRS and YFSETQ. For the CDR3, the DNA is TGCGCCAGCAGCTTGGAGGCTAGCGGGAGCACAGATACGCAGTATTTT. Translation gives CASSLEASGSTDTQYF.

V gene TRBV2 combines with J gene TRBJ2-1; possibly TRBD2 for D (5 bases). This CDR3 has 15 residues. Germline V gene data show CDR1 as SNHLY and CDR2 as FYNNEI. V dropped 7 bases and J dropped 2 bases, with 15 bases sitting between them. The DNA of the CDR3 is TGTGCCAGCACCGACGGGGTAGCCGCCTACAATGAGCAGTTCTTC. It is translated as CASTDGVAAYNEQFF.

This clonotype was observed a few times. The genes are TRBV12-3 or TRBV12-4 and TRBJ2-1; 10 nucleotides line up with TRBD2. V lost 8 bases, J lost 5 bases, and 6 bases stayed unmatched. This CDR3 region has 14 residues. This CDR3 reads CASGELAGHNEQFF. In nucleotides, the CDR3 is TGTGCCAGCGGGGAACTAGCGGGACACAATGAGCAGTTCTTC.

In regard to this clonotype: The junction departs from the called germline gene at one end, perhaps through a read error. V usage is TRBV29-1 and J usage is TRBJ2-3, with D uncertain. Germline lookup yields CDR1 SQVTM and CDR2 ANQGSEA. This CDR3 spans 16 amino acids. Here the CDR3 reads CSALLRVRKPVRTQDF. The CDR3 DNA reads TGCAGCGCTCTCCTCCGGGTCAGAAAACCTGTCCGGACGCAGGATTTT.

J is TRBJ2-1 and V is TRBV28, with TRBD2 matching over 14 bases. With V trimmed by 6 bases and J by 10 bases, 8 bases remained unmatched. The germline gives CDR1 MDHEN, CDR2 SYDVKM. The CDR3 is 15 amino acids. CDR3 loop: CASSRLAGGPWEQFF. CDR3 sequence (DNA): TGTGCCAGCAGCAGACTAGCGGGAGGGCCTTGGGAGCAGTTCTTC.

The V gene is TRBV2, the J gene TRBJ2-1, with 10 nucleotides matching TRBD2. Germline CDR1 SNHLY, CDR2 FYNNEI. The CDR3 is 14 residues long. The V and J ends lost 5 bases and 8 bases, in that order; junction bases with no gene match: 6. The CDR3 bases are TGTGCCAGCAGTCACCTAGCGGGGGCGGATGAGCAGTTCTTC. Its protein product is CASSHLAGADEQFF.

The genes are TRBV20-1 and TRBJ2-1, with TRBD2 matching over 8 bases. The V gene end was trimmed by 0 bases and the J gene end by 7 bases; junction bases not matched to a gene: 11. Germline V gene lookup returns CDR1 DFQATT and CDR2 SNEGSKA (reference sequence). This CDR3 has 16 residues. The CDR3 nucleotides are TGCAGTGCTAGAGAGTCGAGCGGGAGTGTTGGTAATGAGCAGTTCTTC. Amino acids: CSARESSGSVGNEQFF.

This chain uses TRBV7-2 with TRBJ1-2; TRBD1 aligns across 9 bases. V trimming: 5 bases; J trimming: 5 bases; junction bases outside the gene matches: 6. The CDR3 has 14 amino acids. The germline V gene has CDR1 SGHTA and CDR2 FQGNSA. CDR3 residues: CASSPQGARYGYTF. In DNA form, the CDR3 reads TGTGCCAGCAGCCCACAGGGGGCGCGGTATGGCTACACCTTC. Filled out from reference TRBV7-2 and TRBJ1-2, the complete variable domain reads GAGVSQSPSNKVTEKGKDVELRCDPISGHTALYWYRQSLGQGLEFLIYFQGNSAPDKSGLPSDRFSAERTGGSVSTLTIQRTQQEDSAVYLCASSPQGARYGYTFGSGTRLTVV.

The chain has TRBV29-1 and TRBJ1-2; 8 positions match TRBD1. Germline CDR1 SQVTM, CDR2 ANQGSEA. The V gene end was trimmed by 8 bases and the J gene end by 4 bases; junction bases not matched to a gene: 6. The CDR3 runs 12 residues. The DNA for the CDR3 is TGCAGCACGGGACAGGAGCCCTATGGCTACACCTTC. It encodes CSTGQEPYGYTF.

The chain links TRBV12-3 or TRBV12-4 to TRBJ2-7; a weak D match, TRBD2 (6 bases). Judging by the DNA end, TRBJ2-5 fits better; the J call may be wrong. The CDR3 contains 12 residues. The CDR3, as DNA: TGTGCCATCGCACGGGGAGGAGAGACCCAGTACTTC. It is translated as CAIARGGETQYF.

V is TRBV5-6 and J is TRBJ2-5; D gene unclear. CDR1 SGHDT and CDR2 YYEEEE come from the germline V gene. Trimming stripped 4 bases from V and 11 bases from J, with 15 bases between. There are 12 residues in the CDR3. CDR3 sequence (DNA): TGTGCCAGCAGCCCCCTACACAATGAGCAGTACTTC. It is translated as CASSPLHNEQYF.

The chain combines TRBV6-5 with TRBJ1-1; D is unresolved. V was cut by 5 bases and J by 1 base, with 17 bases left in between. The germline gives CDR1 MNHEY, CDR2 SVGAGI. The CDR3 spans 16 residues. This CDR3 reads CASSNAVGRGNTEAFF. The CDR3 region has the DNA TGTGCCAGCAGTAACGCCGTAGGACGAGGGAACACTGAAGCTTTCTTT.

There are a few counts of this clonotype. The CDR3 DNA follows: TGTGCCAGCAGTTTCAGGGATTTACAAGAGACCCAGTACTTC. Translation: CASSFRDLQETQYF. The genes are TRBV12-3 or TRBV12-4 and TRBJ2-5; a weak D match, TRBD1 (5 bases). CDR3 length equals 14 residues. Trimming left V 3 bases short and J 2 bases short, with 10 bases between.